This TCR beta chain is from a study of identical twins. Overall study results and limits: Cross-sectional statistical analysis was relied on for the conclusions, without the same donors being followed. Beta clonotypes that were abundant in cord blood contained fewer insertions, a pattern absent from memory repertoires.

V lost 7 bases to trimming and J lost 2 bases, with 10 bases between them. The CDR3 has 13 amino acids. Germline CDR1 SGHVS, CDR2 FNYEAQ. In TCRdb, the 5' RACE reads were re-called with MiXCR into one record per CDR3 protein. The sample shows approximately 280,000 distinct CDR3 sequences, more than 6.5% of them seen only once. In regard to this clonotype: Its cognate antigen is unknown.

In addition, the sample was reused for a study of yellow fever vaccine responses in identical twins. That report notes: Reported findings indicate that twins' vaccine T cell responses seemed partially convergent, partially personalized.

V usage is TRBV7-6 and J usage is TRBJ2-3, with D hard to call. Sequencing used memory (CD45RO+) T cells sorted from blood. This sequence originates from a woman under 30 in good health. As DNA, the CDR3 is TGTGCCAGCACCCTACACTTCACAGATACGCAGTATTTT. It codes for CASTLHFTDTQYF.